This is a list of T cell receptor beta chains from one sample in a study of blood T cell repertoires in COVID-19. Using immunoSEQ multiplex PCR, the repertoire was profiled, and TCRdb retains in-frame clones only, with some absent. The sample has over 200,000 clones, about 86% seen once; the top ten hold roughly 1.5%. Specimen: peripheral blood. All receptors derive from a man between 18 and 35 years old with active or convalescent COVID-19. Both conserved end residues are trimmed from each CDR3. The D gene is left open where the match is weak. Expanded clones get a size class; other rows say once, few or many, or leave the size out.

d_call v_call clone_size cdr3_aa
TRBD2 TRBV5-1 NA ASSFGLAGGMNTGELF
NA TRBV7-3 NA ASSRFGVYDEQY
NA TRBV6-4 NA ASSDSPGYTEAF
NA TRBV5-1 NA ASSHGQTSSTYEQY
TRBD1 TRBV18 NA ASSPLGQTAYEQY
NA TRBV11-2 NA ASSLDGSGTGELF
TRBD2 TRBV7-9 NA ASSSPGGAKNIQY
NA TRBV25-1 NA ASSEGPGDPYEQY
NA TRBV7-2 NA ASSLVASGGGNNEQF
NA TRBV6-5 NA ASTVSLTDTQY
TRBD1 TRBV28 NA ASRRRQGDYGYT
TRBD1 TRBV7-2 once ASSYGTGGSVRDEQY
TRBD1 TRBV7-9 NA ASSPLLGQVILEQY
TRBD2 TRBV28 NA ASSLTREGPVYYEQY
NA TRBV5-1 NA ASSLPGFTEAF
NA TRBV21-1 once ASSKAIRAWFGTDTQY
TRBD2 TRBV19 NA ASSVPGLVNEQF
NA TRBV28 NA ASSPHGTSNYGYT
NA TRBV30 NA AWSDFHRDKSYEQY
NA TRBV12-3/TRBV12-4 NA ASAIQGSEKLF
TRBD1 TRBV4-1 NA ASSQGANIPGTAISNQPQH
NA TRBV3-1/TRBV3-2 NA ASTREGMNSPLH
NA TRBV6-5 NA ASSYVTGPNTEAF
TRBD2 TRBV6-1 NA ASSGGLAGGGETQY
NA TRBV5-4 NA ASSFRGSEGNTIY
TRBD2 TRBV30 NA AWSFGRAGEQY
TRBD2 TRBV6-4 few ATSSGRNEQF
NA TRBV19 NA ASSNFADNDDEQF
TRBD2 TRBV27 NA ASSKQAGVTGELF
NA TRBV5-5 NA ASSLRGGNTEAF
TRBD1 TRBV19 once ASRTGTGGGGGYNEQF
NA TRBV7-7 NA ASSPLGLGILYTEAF
NA TRBV10-3 NA AISPGPTEKLF
TRBD1 TRBV24-1 NA ATSADRGQGPLSNTEAF
NA TRBV11-1 NA ASGEVEEVQETQY
TRBD2 TRBV4-1 NA ASSQESGLAANEQF
NA TRBV7-3 NA ASSLSSRTNTEAF
NA TRBV5-4 NA ASSLRVQGTDTQY